One sample yielded the 2 T cell receptor beta chains listed below, sequenced in a study of early T cells in non-severe SARS-CoV-2 infection. MiXCR, applied by TCRdb to the 5' RACE reads, yields one record per CDR3 protein. Counted here are tens of thousands of distinct CDR3 sequences, roughly 5.9% occurring once; the ten biggest clones make up around a quarter. The specimen sequenced was whole blood. These receptors were collected from an adult who was a healthcare worker with PCR-confirmed SARS-CoV-2 infection or an uninfected control (not recorded which).

Remarks on this clonotype: A much larger clone sits a single nucleotide away, making a read error possible. The chain has TRBV12-5 and TRBJ1-3; unclear D gene. CDR1 and CDR2 from the germline V gene are LGHNT and FRNRAP. This CDR3 has 13 residues. The DNA for the CDR3 is TGTGCTAGTGGGCACAGCTCTAGAAACACCATATATTTT. Amino acid sequence: CASGHSSRNTIYF.

At least ten counts were recorded for this clonotype. The chain has TRBV3-1 and TRBJ1-5; D gene unclear. The CDR3 consists of 13 residues. V was pared by 3 bases and J by 1 base, with 4 bases between. Per germline, CDR1 LGHDT and CDR2 YNNKEL (reference sequence). The CDR3: CASSQASNQPQHF. CDR3 sequence (DNA): TGTGCCAGCAGCCAGGCCAGCAATCAGCCCCAGCATTTT.